The 11 T cell receptor beta chains below were found in one sample sequenced in a study of blood T cell repertoires in COVID-19. Repertoires were generated with immunoSEQ multiplex PCR, while TCRdb's copy carries only in-frame clones and drops some. This table has approximately 490,000 clones, approximately 90% appearing once. Sample: PBMCs or T cells enriched from blood (not recorded which). These receptors all come from a woman under 30 who had recovered from COVID-19.

The rearrangement links TRBV7-2 to TRBJ1-5, with D perhaps matching TRBD1 (5 bases). Trimming removed 1 base from V and 2 bases from J, with 15 bases in between. CDR1 SGHTA and CDR2 FQGNSA come from the germline V gene. The CDR3 length is 17 residues. This chain's CDR3 is CASSLGGGRGRNQPQHF. Written as DNA, the CDR3 is TGTGCCAGCAGCTTAGGAGGCGGGAGGGGTCGCAATCAGCCCCAGCATTTT.

The chain's CDR3 is CASTQDREGYGYTF. CDR3 coding DNA: TGTGCCAGCACCCAGGACAGGGAGGGCTATGGCTACACCTTC. The V and J genes are TRBV2 and TRBJ1-2, with 8 bases identical to TRBD1. Germline loops: CDR1 SNHLY, CDR2 FYNNEI. This CDR3 contains 14 residues. After removal of 7 bases from V and 4 bases from J, the junction contained 8 bases not matched to a gene.

The rearrangement links TRBV11-2 to TRBJ1-4, with 9 bases aligning to TRBD1. The CDR3 totals 15 residues. From germline, CDR1 is SGHAT and CDR2 FQNNGV. Trimming cost V 4 bases and J 5 bases; bases outside gene matches: 5. The CDR3 nucleotides are TGTGCCAGCAGCTCGTACAGGGGGCCGAATGAAAAACTGTTTTTT. It translates to CASSSYRGPNEKLFF.

The chain joins TRBV5-1 to TRBJ1-1, with 7 bases matching TRBD1. The germline V gene encodes CDR1 SGHRS and CDR2 YFSETQ. V lost 3 bases to trimming and J lost 1 base; unmatched junction nucleotides: 12. The CDR3 length is 17 residues. The CDR3 coding sequence is TGCGCCAGCAGCTCGAGCGTCAGGGGGACGGCGAACACTGAAGCTTTCTTT. Translating gives CASSSSVRGTANTEAFF.

V and J are TRBV19 and TRBJ2-3; D is possibly TRBD2 (7 bases). CDR3 length: 12 amino acids. The germline V gene has CDR1 LNHDA and CDR2 SQIVND (reference sequence). V lost 6 bases and J 9 bases, leaving 13 bases between the germline ends. The CDR3 DNA reads as TGTGCCAGTAGGGGGGGGCAGGGAACGCAGTATTTT. Protein sequence: CASRGGQGTQYF.

V usage is TRBV6-5 and J usage is TRBJ1-5; 9 nucleotides agree with TRBD1. The CDR3 is 15 residues long. V lost 2 bases and J lost 6; bases outside the gene matches: 5. Germline-derived CDR1 and CDR2 are MNHEY and SVGAGI. The CDR3 is CASSYDRGMSQPQHF. CDR3 coding DNA: TGTGCCAGCAGTTACGACAGGGGGATGAGTCAGCCCCAGCATTTT.

The chain employs TRBV28 and TRBJ1-1; 7 bases are shared with TRBD1. V gave up 6 bases and J gave up 5 bases; unmatched junction bases: 9. Germline CDR1 reads MDHEN; CDR2 reads SYDVKM. This CDR3 has 14 amino acids. The CDR3 loop is CASSQTTGDTEAFF. The CDR3 bases are TGTGCCAGCAGCCAGACTACAGGGGATACTGAAGCTTTCTTT.

This clone was counted a single time. The gene calls are TRBV2 and TRBJ1-2; 7 positions match TRBD1. Germline CDR1 reads SNHLY; CDR2 reads FYNNEI. There are 12 residues in the CDR3. V gave up 6 bases and J gave up 10 bases; unmatched junction bases: 8. The DNA of the CDR3 is TGTGCCAGCAGACCCGGACAGGCCGTCTACACCTTC. As protein: CASRPGQAVYTF.

The chain has TRBV7-2 and TRBJ2-1; 14 bases match TRBD2. Germline CDR1 reads SGHTA; CDR2 reads FQGNSA. The V gene end was trimmed by 2 bases and the J gene end by 10 bases; junction bases not matched to a gene: 7. The CDR3 runs 16 residues. CDR3 in DNA: TGTGCCAGCAGCTTAACGGGACTAGCGGGGGTAAGGGAGCAGTTCTTC. Translating gives CASSLTGLAGVREQFF. The full variable domain, in which reference TRBV7-2 and TRBJ2-1 provide the parts outside the CDR3, is GAGVSQSPSNKVTEKGKDVELRCDPISGHTALYWYRQSLGQGLEFLIYFQGNSAPDKSGLPSDRFSAERTGGSVSTLTIQRTQQEDSAVYLCASSLTGLAGVREQFFGPGTRLTVL.

V gene TRBV9 combines with J gene TRBJ2-1; D is perhaps TRBD2 (8 bases). This CDR3 is built from 15 residues. From germline, CDR1 is SGDLS and CDR2 YYNGEE. Deletions cut 9 bases from V and 2 bases from J, with 18 bases between. The CDR3 DNA reads as TGTGCCACCTCCCGGGAGGGGGCTACCTACAATGAGCAGTTCTTC. Residues: CATSREGATYNEQFF.

V gene TRBV3-1 (or the pseudogene TRBV3-2) combines with J gene TRBJ1-4; weak D call: TRBD1 (6 bases). The V gene lost 4 bases and the J gene lost 7 bases, with 13 bases spanning the gap. The length of the CDR3 is 14 residues. Germline CDR1 and CDR2: LGHDT and YNNKEL (reference sequence). The CDR3 DNA is TGTGCCAGCAGCCCCTCCCACAGGGCTGAAAAACTGTTTTTT. This codes for CASSPSHRAEKLFF.